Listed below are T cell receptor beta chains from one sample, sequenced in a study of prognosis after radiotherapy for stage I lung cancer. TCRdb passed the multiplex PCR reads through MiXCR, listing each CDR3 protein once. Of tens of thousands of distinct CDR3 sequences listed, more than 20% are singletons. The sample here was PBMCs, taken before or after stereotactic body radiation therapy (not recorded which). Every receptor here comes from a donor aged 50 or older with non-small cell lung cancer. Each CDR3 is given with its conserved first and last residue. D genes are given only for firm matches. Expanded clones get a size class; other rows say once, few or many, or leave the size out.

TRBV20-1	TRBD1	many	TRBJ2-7	CSARGGTRQGAGYEQYF	TGCAGTGCTAGAGGCGGAACCCGACAGGGGGCTGGGTACGAGCAGTACTTC
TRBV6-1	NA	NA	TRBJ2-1	CASSDSRGREYNEQFF	TGTGCCAGCAGTGACTCCCGGGGCCGGGAGTACAATGAGCAGTTCTTC
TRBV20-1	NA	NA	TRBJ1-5	CSAGRGSNQPQHF	TGCAGTGCTGGACGAGGTAGCAATCAGCCTCAGCATTTT
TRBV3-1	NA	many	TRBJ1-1	CASSHGGPNTEAFF	TGTGCCAGCAGCCACGGGGGACCGAACACTGAAGCTTTCTTT
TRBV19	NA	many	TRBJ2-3	CASSIANTDTQYF	TGTGCCAGTAGTATAGCCAACACAGATACGCAGTATTTT
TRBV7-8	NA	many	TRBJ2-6	CASSFGGQATSGANVLTF	TGTGCCAGCAGCTTCGGTGGGCAGGCCACCTCTGGGGCCAACGTCCTGACTTTC
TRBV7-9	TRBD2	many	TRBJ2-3	CASSQQSGGSPDTQYF	TGTGCCAGCAGCCAGCAAAGCGGGGGGAGCCCAGATACGCAGTATTTT
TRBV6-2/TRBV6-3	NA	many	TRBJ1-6	CASRWGRGFSPPHF	TGTGCCAGCAGATGGGGCAGGGGTTTTTCACCCCCCCACTTT
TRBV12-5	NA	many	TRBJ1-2	CASGPDRNYGYTF	TGTGCTAGTGGTCCCGACAGGAACTATGGCTACACCTTC
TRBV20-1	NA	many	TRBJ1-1	CSARFGSRDTEAFF	TGCAGTGCTAGATTCGGAAGTCGGGACACTGAAGCTTTCTTT
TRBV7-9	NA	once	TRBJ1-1	CASSFGALAVTEAFF	TGTGCCAGCAGCTTTGGGGCCTTAGCGGTCACTGAAGCTTTCTTT
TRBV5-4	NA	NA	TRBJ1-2	CASSLEGGVKGGYTF	TGTGCCAGCAGCTTGGAGGGTGGCGTGAAGGGGGGCTACACCTTC
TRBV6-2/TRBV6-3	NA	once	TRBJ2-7	CASSYETISTTSYEQYF	TGTGCCAGCAGTTACGAGACAATATCGACAACCTCCTACGAGCAGTACTTC
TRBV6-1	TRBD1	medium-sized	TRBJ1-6	CASTSDRGQSPLHF	TGTGCCAGCACCTCGGACAGGGGTCAATCACCCCTCCACTTT
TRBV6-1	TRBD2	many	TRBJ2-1	CASRAGTRGGNEQFF	TGTGCCAGCCGAGCCGGGACCCGGGGGGGCAATGAGCAGTTCTTC